Listed below are T cell receptor beta chains from one sample, sequenced in a study of blood T cells in healthy people across ages. MiXCR, applied by TCRdb to the 5' RACE reads, yields one record per CDR3 protein. The sample shows under 1,000,000 distinct CDR3 sequences, 35% to 60% of them seen only once. Material: blood. The receptors originated from an elderly man in good health. CDR3s include the opening cysteine and the closing phenylalanine or tryptophan. D genes are given only for firm matches. Size is omitted from some rows. Given values are once, few, many or a class for expanded clones.

TRBV29-1,NA,12,TRBJ1-2,NA,CSVESTRGGYTF,TGCAGCGTTGAGTCCACCCGAGGAGGCTACACCTTC
TRBV28,NA,14,TRBJ2-5,NA,CASSPNLVPETQYF,TGTGCCAGCAGCCCGAATTTAGTCCCGGAGACCCAGTACTTC
TRBV29-1,few,14,TRBJ1-4,NA,CSVELDPRHEKLFF,TGCAGCGTTGAACTGGACCCTCGGCATGAAAAACTGTTTTTT
TRBV6-5,once,14,TRBJ1-5,NA,CASSYGAGNQPQHF,TGTGCCAGCAGTTACGGGGCAGGGAATCAGCCCCAGCATTTT
TRBV24-1,few,13,TRBJ1-4,NA,CATSDFNGEKLFF,TGTGCCACCAGTGATTTTAACGGCGAAAAACTGTTTTTT
TRBV11-2,few,16,TRBJ2-3,NA,CASSQSGGPPTDTQYF,TGTGCCAGCAGCCAATCGGGCGGGCCTCCGACAGATACGCAGTATTTT
TRBV20-1,NA,13,TRBJ2-5,TRBD1,CSAIGQAAETQYF,TGCAGTGCTATAGGACAGGCCGCGGAGACCCAGTACTTC
TRBV29-1,few,15,TRBJ2-7,NA,CSVPTARLTYNEQYF,TGCAGCGTCCCCACCGCCCGACTAACTTACAATGAGCAGTACTTC
TRBV14,few,16,TRBJ2-7,NA,CASSQDGQSARGEQYF,TGTGCCAGCAGCCAAGATGGGCAATCAGCGCGTGGCGAGCAGTACTTC
TRBV20-1,once,14,TRBJ2-1,NA,CSAGIGNGHNEQFF,TGCAGTGCTGGCATAGGGAATGGGCACAATGAGCAGTTCTTC
TRBV15,many,16,TRBJ2-7,NA,CATSTGLTGGPYEQYF,TGTGCCACCAGCACCGGCCTCACAGGTGGGCCCTACGAGCAGTACTTC
TRBV6-2/TRBV6-3,NA,16,TRBJ2-7,TRBD2,CASRFLAGGPSYEQYF,TGTGCCAGCAGGTTTCTAGCGGGGGGACCATCCTACGAGCAGTACTTC
TRBV4-2,NA,15,TRBJ1-6,NA,CASSQTWRTNSPLHF,TGTGCCAGCAGCCAGACCTGGCGGACTAATTCACCCCTCCACTTT
TRBV7-2,NA,19,TRBJ2-3,TRBD2,CASSLISGVAGTTTDTQYF,TGTGCCAGCAGCTTGATTAGCGGGGTCGCAGGGACGACCACAGATACGCAGTATTTT
TRBV4-3,few,14,TRBJ2-1,TRBD1,CASSQDVSGQGSFF,TGCGCCAGCAGCCAAGATGTCAGCGGACAGGGGTCGTTCTTC
TRBV15,NA,15,TRBJ2-1,NA,CATSRDPGIYNEQFF,TGTGCCACCAGCAGAGATCCAGGAATATACAATGAGCAGTTCTTC
TRBV11-1,few,17,TRBJ2-1,TRBD2,CASSLVSGTSGYNEQFF,TGTGCCAGCAGCTTAGTTTCAGGGACTAGCGGCTACAATGAGCAGTTCTTC
TRBV5-1,NA,15,TRBJ2-5,TRBD2,CASSLRGGGEETQYF,TGCGCCAGCAGCTTGCGTGGCGGGGGTGAAGAGACCCAGTACTTC
TRBV12-3/TRBV12-4,NA,15,TRBJ2-4,NA,CASSQGGGPNHIQYF,TGTGCCAGCAGTCAGGGGGGGGGGCCAAATCACATTCAGTACTTC
TRBV4-2,few,15,TRBJ2-7,NA,CASSHLSGTRDEQYF,TGTGCCAGCAGCCACCTTAGCGGAACGAGAGATGAGCAGTACTTC
TRBV6-2/TRBV6-3,NA,16,TRBJ1-1,NA,CASSSDGWGRNTEAFF,TGTGCCAGCAGCTCTGATGGGTGGGGCAGGAACACTGAAGCTTTCTTT
TRBV28,NA,13,TRBJ1-5,TRBD1,CAGSGDRAQPQHF,TGTGCCGGCAGCGGAGACAGGGCCCAGCCCCAGCATTTT
TRBV5-5,NA,19,TRBJ2-2,TRBD2,CASSLHSTGGPRNTGELFF,TGTGCCAGCAGCTTGCATTCGACGGGAGGGCCGAGGAACACCGGGGAGCTGTTTTTT
TRBV10-3,NA,13,TRBJ2-1,NA,CAVSQASYNEQFF,TGTGCCGTATCCCAAGCCTCCTACAATGAGCAGTTCTTC
TRBV11-3,NA,14,TRBJ1-1,NA,CASSLGGVAAEAFF,TGTGCCAGCAGCTTAGGGGGTGTGGCAGCCGAAGCTTTCTTT
TRBV6-2/TRBV6-3,NA,17,TRBJ1-5,NA,CASSPPNWGGSNQPQHF,TGTGCCAGCAGTCCTCCAAATTGGGGGGGGAGCAATCAGCCCCAGCATTTT
TRBV9,many,15,TRBJ2-1,NA,CASSVVISPPPEQFF,TGTGCCAGCAGCGTAGTGATTTCACCCCCTCCTGAGCAGTTCTTC
TRBV7-2,few,16,TRBJ2-7,TRBD2,CASSARGREFRYEQYF,TGTGCCAGCAGCGCGAGAGGGCGGGAGTTTAGGTACGAGCAGTACTTC
TRBV5-6,many,14,TRBJ2-7,TRBD1,CASSAGTGLREQYF,TGTGCCAGCAGCGCCGGGACAGGGTTGCGCGAGCAGTACTTC
TRBV5-1,many,14,TRBJ2-3,NA,CASSLDAGTDTQYF,TGTGCCAGCAGCTTGGATGCAGGCACAGATACGCAGTATTTT
TRBV27,NA,13,TRBJ1-6,NA,CASSSSGESPLHF,TGTGCCAGCAGTTCTTCCGGGGAATCACCCCTCCACTTT
TRBV10-1,NA,18,TRBJ2-6,NA,CANEGPGSYNSGANVLTF,TGCGCCAATGAAGGGCCGGGAAGCTACAATTCTGGGGCCAACGTCCTGACTTTC
TRBV5-1,few,16,TRBJ2-7,TRBD2,CASSPLAGGLNYEQYF,TGCGCCAGCAGCCCCTTAGCGGGAGGCCTGAACTACGAGCAGTACTTC
TRBV6-4,few,13,TRBJ2-1,TRBD2,CASSREGRNEQFF,TGTGCCAGCAGTCGGGAGGGTCGCAATGAGCAGTTCTTC